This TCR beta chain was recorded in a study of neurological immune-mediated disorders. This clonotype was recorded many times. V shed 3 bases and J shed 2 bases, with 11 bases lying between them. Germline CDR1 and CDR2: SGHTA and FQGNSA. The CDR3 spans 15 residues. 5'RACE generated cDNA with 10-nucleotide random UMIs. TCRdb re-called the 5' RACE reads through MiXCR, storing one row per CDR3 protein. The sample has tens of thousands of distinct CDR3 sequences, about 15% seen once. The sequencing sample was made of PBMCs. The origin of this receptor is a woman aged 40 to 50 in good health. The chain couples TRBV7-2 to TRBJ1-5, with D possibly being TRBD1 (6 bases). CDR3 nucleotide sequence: TGTGCCAGCAGCTTCAGGGGTGGAGGCAATCAGCCCCAGCATTTT. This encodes CASSFRGGGNQPQHF.